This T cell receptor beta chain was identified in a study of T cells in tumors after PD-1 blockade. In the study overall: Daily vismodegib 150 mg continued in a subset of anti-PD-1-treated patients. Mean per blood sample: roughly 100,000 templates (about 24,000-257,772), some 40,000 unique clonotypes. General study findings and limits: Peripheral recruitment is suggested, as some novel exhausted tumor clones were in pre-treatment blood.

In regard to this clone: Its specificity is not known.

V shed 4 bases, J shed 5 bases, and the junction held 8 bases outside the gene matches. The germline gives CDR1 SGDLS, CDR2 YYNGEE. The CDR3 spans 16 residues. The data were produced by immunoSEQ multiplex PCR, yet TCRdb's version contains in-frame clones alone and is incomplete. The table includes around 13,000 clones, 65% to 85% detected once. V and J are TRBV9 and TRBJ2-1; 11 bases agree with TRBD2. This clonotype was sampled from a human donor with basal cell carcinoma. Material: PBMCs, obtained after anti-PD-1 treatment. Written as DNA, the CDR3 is TGTGCCAGCAGCCGTATAGGGACTAGCGGCAACAATGAGCAGTTCTTC. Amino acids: CASSRIGTSGNNEQFF. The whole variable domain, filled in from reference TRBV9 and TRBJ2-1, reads DSGVTQTPKHLITATGQRVTLRCSPRSGDLSVYWYQQSLDQGLQFLIQYYNGEERAKGNILERFSAQQFPDLHSELNLSSLELGDSALYFCASSRIGTSGNNEQFFGPGTRLTVL.